This TCR beta chain was retrieved from a study of shared clonotypes between healthy human individuals. About the study: There were three CD4 naive, three CD4 memory, two CD8 naive and one CD8 memory plates per donor. Notes on the study in general: In this cohort, only blood was sampled, and tissue repertoires likely differ. How much donors shared clonotypes was expected to be affected by sequencing depth.

Positively selected for CCR7, the CD45RO-negative cells used as naive CD8 cells excluded terminally differentiated effector memory CD45RA+ cells. As concerns this clone: Its antigen remains unknown.

The CDR3 length is 14 residues. The germline CDR1 and CDR2 sequences are SGDLS and YYNGEE. Trimming cost V 1 base and J 7 bases; bases outside gene matches: 1. Sequencing used immunoSEQ multiplex PCR; TCRdb keeps in-frame clones, though not all of them. This sample has hundreds of thousands of clones; about 92% occur once, and the top ten carry about 24%. Sample: naive CD8+ T cells sorted from blood. The clonotype originates from a man aged 25 to 40 in good health. The V call is TRBV9, the J call TRBJ2-1; TRBD2 agrees at 11 bases. The CDR3 protein is CASSVWTSGNEQFF. For the CDR3, the DNA is TGTGCCAGCAGCGTATGGACTAGCGGGAATGAGCAGTTCTTC. Full variable domain (rest looked up from reference TRBV9 and TRBJ2-1): DSGVTQTPKHLITATGQRVTLRCSPRSGDLSVYWYQQSLDQGLQFLIQYYNGEERAKGNILERFSAQQFPDLHSELNLSSLELGDSALYFCASSVWTSGNEQFFGPGTRLTVL.